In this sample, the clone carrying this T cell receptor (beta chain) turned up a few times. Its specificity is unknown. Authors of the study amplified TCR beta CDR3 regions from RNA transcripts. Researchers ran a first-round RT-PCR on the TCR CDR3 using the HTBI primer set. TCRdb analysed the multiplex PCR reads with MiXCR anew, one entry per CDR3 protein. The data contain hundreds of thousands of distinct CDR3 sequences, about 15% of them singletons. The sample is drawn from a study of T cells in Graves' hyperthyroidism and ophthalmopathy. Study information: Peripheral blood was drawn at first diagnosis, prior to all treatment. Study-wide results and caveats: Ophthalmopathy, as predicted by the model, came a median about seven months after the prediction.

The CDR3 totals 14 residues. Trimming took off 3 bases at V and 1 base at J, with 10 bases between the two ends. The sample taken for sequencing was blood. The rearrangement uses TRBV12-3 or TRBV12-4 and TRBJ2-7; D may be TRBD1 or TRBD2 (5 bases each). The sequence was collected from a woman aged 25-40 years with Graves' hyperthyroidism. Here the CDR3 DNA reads TGTGCCAGCAGTTTTGGGGGAACTTCCTACGAGCAGTACTTC. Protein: CASSFGGTSYEQYF.